One and the same sample provided the 28 T cell receptor beta chains below, sequenced in a study of early T cells in non-severe SARS-CoV-2 infection. TCRdb analysed the 5' RACE reads with MiXCR anew, one entry per CDR3 protein. The sample lists 49,000 or so distinct CDR3 sequences, roughly 6% occurring once. The material sequenced was whole blood, taken at baseline. The receptors stem from an adult who was a healthcare worker with PCR-confirmed SARS-CoV-2 infection or an uninfected control (not recorded which).

V is TRBV6-6 and J is TRBJ1-1, with D hard to call. The CDR3 has 15 amino acids. Trimming removed 5 bases from V and 0 bases from J, with 13 bases in between. CDR1 and CDR2 (germline): MNHNY, SVGAGI (reference sequence). CDR3 bases: TGTGCCAGCAGTGACATTGGAGGGATGAACACTGAAGCTTTCTTT. Protein product: CASSDIGGMNTEAFF.

The chain uses TRBV20-1 and TRBJ2-7; D may match TRBD1 or TRBD2 (5 bases each). Germline V lookup: CDR1 DFQATT, CDR2 SNEGSKA (reference sequence). This CDR3 comprises 11 residues. V was cut by 4 bases and J by 7 bases, with 11 bases left in between. The CDR3 nucleotides read TGCAGTGCTAAACGGGACGCAGAGCAGTACTTC. Translated: CSAKRDAEQYF.

This clonotype was found a few times. The chain combines TRBV10-3 with TRBJ1-5; TRBD1 is a possible D gene (5 bases). The CDR3 loop spans 12 amino acids. V was cut by 0 bases and J by 14 bases, with 11 bases left in between. Germline V gene data show CDR1 as ENHRY and CDR2 as SYGVKD. This chain's CDR3 is CAISESRQDKHF. CDR3 nucleotides: TGTGCCATCAGTGAGTCGAGGCAGGACAAGCATTTT.

This clonotype was counted at least ten times. The chain links TRBV5-4 to TRBJ2-7; 7 bases agree with TRBD1. The CDR3 contains 15 residues. The germline V gene encodes CDR1 SGHNT and CDR2 YYREEE (reference sequence). V lost 3 bases to trimming and J lost 2 bases; unmatched junction nucleotides: 8. CDR3 loop: CASSWWDSGPYEQYF. The CDR3 DNA sequence: TGTGCCAGCAGCTGGTGGGACAGTGGACCCTACGAGCAGTACTTC.

This clonotype was observed many times. This chain's CDR3 is CASSSGLLPYGYTF. CDR3 nucleotides: TGTGCCAGCAGTTCCGGACTCCTCCCCTATGGCTACACCTTC. The genes are TRBV28 and TRBJ1-2; no firm D call. The germline V gene has CDR1 MDHEN and CDR2 SYDVKM. This CDR3 is 14 amino acids long. V was shortened by 4 bases and J by 4 bases, with 13 bases between the two germline ends.

In its sample, this clonotype was seen many times. The CDR3 is CASSPPPRPNYGYTF. The CDR3 DNA follows: TGTGCCAGCAGCCCTCCCCCGAGGCCTAACTATGGCTACACCTTC. This sequence joins TRBV7-8 and TRBJ1-2; D gene ambiguous. CDR1 and CDR2 (germline): SGHVS, FQNEAQ. V was cut by 5 bases and J by 0 bases, with 13 bases left in between. This CDR3 is built from 15 residues.

This clonotype was seen a handful of times. V usage is TRBV5-5 and J usage is TRBJ1-1; 8 bases line up with TRBD1. CDR1 and CDR2 from the germline V gene are SGHKS and YYEKEE (reference sequence). The V gene end was trimmed by 2 bases and the J gene end by 0 bases; junction bases not matched to a gene: 3. The CDR3 length is 15 residues. The CDR3 DNA reads as TGTGCCAGCAGCTTCCGACAGGGGATGAACACTGAAGCTTTCTTT. It is translated as CASSFRQGMNTEAFF.

In this sample, this clonotype turned up many times. The V and J genes are TRBV7-9 and TRBJ1-2, with 8 bases lining up with TRBD1. The CDR3 loop spans 14 amino acids. V was pared by 1 base and J by 2 bases, with 0 bases of the junction left unmatched. Germline V gene data show CDR1 as SEHNR and CDR2 as FQNEAQ (reference sequence). The CDR3 spells CASSLDRGNYGYTF. Written as DNA, the CDR3 is TGTGCCAGCAGCTTAGACAGGGGGAACTATGGCTACACCTTC.

The V and J genes are TRBV20-1 and TRBJ1-2; D unresolved. Germline V gene sequence: CDR1 DFQATT, CDR2 SNEGSKA (reference sequence). V was clipped by 4 bases and J by 1 base, with 7 bases between them. The CDR3 loop spans 12 amino acids. The CDR3 region is CSATNFNYGYTF. CDR3 nucleotide sequence: TGCAGTGCTACAAACTTTAACTATGGCTACACCTTC.

In this sample, this clonotype turned up many times. The chain links TRBV20-1 to TRBJ1-6, with D unclear. Trimming removed 3 bases at V and 9 bases at J, with 6 bases between. The CDR3 is 11 amino acids. Looked up from germline, CDR1 is DFQATT and CDR2 is SNEGSKA (reference sequence). The CDR3 sequence is CSARAGSPLHF. The DNA of the CDR3 is TGCAGTGCTAGGGCGGGTTCACCCCTCCACTTT.

This clonotype appeared many times. The chain links TRBV6-1 to TRBJ1-1; possibly TRBD1 for D (5 bases). CDR3 length equals 15 residues. The V gene lost 2 bases and the J gene lost 1 base, with 11 bases spanning the gap. CDR1 MNHNS and CDR2 SASEGT come from the germline V gene. In DNA, the CDR3 is TGTGCCAGCAGTGAATGGGGGTTGGGGAACACTGAAGCTTTCTTT. This gives the protein CASSEWGLGNTEAFF.

This clonotype was seen ten or more times. The genes are TRBV19 and TRBJ2-4; the D call may be TRBD1 or TRBD2 (6 bases each). V was cut by 10 bases and J by 2 bases, with 18 bases left in between. CDR1 and CDR2 from the germline V gene are LNHDA and SQIVND (reference sequence). The CDR3 spans 15 residues. In nucleotides, the CDR3 is TGTGCCATCAGTCCCGGGGGCCTAACCAAAAACATTCAGTACTTC. Its protein is CAISPGGLTKNIQYF.

The chain uses TRBV20-1 and TRBJ2-7; the D gene could be TRBD1 or TRBD2 (5 bases each). CDR1 is DFQATT and CDR2 is SNEGSKA in the germline V gene (reference sequence). The CDR3 spans 14 residues. The V end was cut by 2 bases, the J end by 4 bases, with 15 bases between. The CDR3 nucleotides are TGCAGTGCTAGACCGCCCGGGACGGGATACGAGCAGTACTTC. Translation gives CSARPPGTGYEQYF.

This clonotype was detected only a few times. V is TRBV4-3 and J is TRBJ2-3; D remains unclear. Trimming removed 0 bases at V and 7 bases at J, with 14 bases between. This CDR3 has 15 residues. Germline CDR1 and CDR2: LGHNA and YSLEER. The CDR3 sequence: CASSQDKIGAYTQYF. The CDR3 DNA reads as TGCGCCAGCAGCCAAGATAAGATAGGCGCATATACGCAGTATTTT.

The table lists this clonotype with many counts. The chain has TRBV19 and TRBJ1-2; weak D call: TRBD1 (6 bases). Deletions cut 7 bases from V and 4 bases from J, with 7 bases between. The germline V gene encodes CDR1 LNHDA and CDR2 SQIVND (reference sequence). The CDR3 covers 11 residues. The CDR3: CASIGGYGYTF. Here the CDR3 DNA reads TGTGCCAGTATAGGGGGCTATGGCTACACCTTC.

This clonotype occurred many times. The chain uses TRBV29-1 and TRBJ2-7; a weak D match, TRBD2 (6 bases). The CDR3 is made up of 11 amino acids. Germline V lookup: CDR1 SQVTM, CDR2 ANQGSEA. Trimming stripped 7 bases from V and 10 bases from J, with 17 bases between. This chain's CDR3 is CSATGGAEQYF. The CDR3 nucleotides read TGCAGCGCCACAGGAGGGGCAGAACAGTACTTC.

Concerning this clonotype itself: This may be a read error, as it is one base from a much larger clone. The chain couples TRBV6-5 to TRBJ1-2; D not certain. V was pared by 4 bases and J by 7 bases, with 16 bases between. From germline, CDR1 is MNHEY and CDR2 SVGAGI. This CDR3 has 14 amino acids. CDR3 DNA: TGTGCCAGCAGTTGCTCGCCCGGGCACAGTGGCTACACCTTC. Translating it yields CASSCSPGHSGYTF.

In this sample, this clonotype turned up many times. As DNA, the CDR3 is TGTGCCAGCAGTTTGAGTCGGACCGTCGCCTATAGCAATCAGCCCCAGCATTTT. This gives the protein CASSLSRTVAYSNQPQHF. This chain connects TRBV12-3 or TRBV12-4 to TRBJ1-5, with D uncertain. V was cut by 3 bases and J by 0 bases, with 18 bases left in between. This CDR3 contains 18 residues.

CDR3 bases: TGTGCCAGTAGTAGACAGGACAGGGCTCGGGGCTACACCTTC. Protein product: CASSRQDRARGYTF. The chain carries TRBV19 and TRBJ1-2; TRBD1 matches 8 bases. The CDR3 consists of 14 residues. V shed 4 bases, J shed 8 bases, and the junction held 9 bases outside the gene matches. Germline V gives CDR1 LNHDA, CDR2 SQIVND (reference sequence).

This clonotype was counted ten times or more. This sequence joins TRBV27 and TRBJ2-3, with D tentatively TRBD1 or TRBD2 (6 bases each). The ends were cut back, 6 bases at V and 2 bases at J, with 9 bases in the middle. CDR3 length equals 13 residues. The germline V gene encodes CDR1 MNHEY and CDR2 SMNVEV (reference sequence). The chain's CDR3 is CASRRGDTDTQYF. CDR3 sequence (DNA): TGTGCCAGCAGGAGGGGGGACACAGATACGCAGTATTTT.

This clonotype was observed once. This rearrangement joins TRBV9 to TRBJ1-2, with 7 bases that match TRBD1. Germline CDR1 is SGDLS and CDR2 is YYNGEE. The CDR3 runs to 12 residues. With 5 bases clipped from V and 6 bases from J, the junction kept 4 bases outside the gene matches. Here the CDR3 reads CASSTQGHGYTF. CDR3 DNA: TGTGCCAGCAGTACACAGGGGCATGGCTACACCTTC.

This clonotype was detected many times. The gene calls are TRBV9 and TRBJ1-3; weak D call: TRBD1 (5 bases). The CDR3 consists of 14 residues. CDR1 and CDR2 from the germline V gene are SGDLS and YYNGEE. Between the trimmed V and J ends, which lost 7 bases and 7 bases, there was a span of 18 bases. CDR3 sequence: CASGAGGPGNTIYF. In nucleotides, the CDR3 is TGTGCCAGCGGGGCAGGCGGACCCGGGAACACCATATATTTT. Based on the CDR3 plus reference TRBV9 and TRBJ1-3, the full variable domain is DSGVTQTPKHLITATGQRVTLRCSPRSGDLSVYWYQQSLDQGLQFLIQYYNGEERAKGNILERFSAQQFPDLHSELNLSSLELGDSALYFCASGAGGPGNTIYFGEGSWLTVV.

This clonotype was counted at least ten times. The gene calls are TRBV20-1 and TRBJ2-2; D is undetermined. Germline CDR1 reads DFQATT; CDR2 reads SNEGSKA (reference sequence). The CDR3 covers 15 residues. V dropped 2 bases and J dropped 1 base, with 11 bases sitting between them. As DNA, the CDR3 is TGCAGTGCTAGATCTCGACGGCTGAACACCGGGGAGCTGTTTTTT. Encoded protein: CSARSRRLNTGELFF.

This clonotype was observed a few times. CDR3 region: CASSWTSLEPTQETQYF. CDR3 nucleotide sequence: TGTGCCAGCAGCTGGACCTCACTGGAGCCGACCCAAGAGACCCAGTACTTC. The chain employs TRBV5-5 and TRBJ2-5; D gene unclear. The CDR3 has 17 residues. The V gene lost 3 bases and the J gene lost 1 base, with 19 bases spanning the gap. The germline gives CDR1 SGHKS, CDR2 YYEKEE (reference sequence).

This clonotype was picked up a small number of times. The V and J genes are TRBV4-3 and TRBJ2-2; TRBD2 agrees at 10 bases. Losses at the gene ends were 4 bases for V and 2 bases for J; bases not matched to a gene: 7. This CDR3 region has 17 residues. Germline V gene lookup returns CDR1 LGHNA and CDR2 YSLEER. CDR3 bases: TGCGCCAGCAGCCCCCGAGCGGGGGGGGCAAACACCGGGGAGCTGTTTTTT. Its translation is CASSPRAGGANTGELFF.

The chain recombines TRBV6-5 with TRBJ1-4; D may be TRBD1 (6 bases). Looked up from germline, CDR1 is MNHEY and CDR2 is SVGAGI. This CDR3 region has 15 residues. With 2 bases removed from V and 1 base from J, the gap between germline ends came to 8 bases. The CDR3 DNA is TGTGCCAGCAGTTACAACAGGGTAACTAATGAAAAACTGTTTTTT. It is translated as CASSYNRVTNEKLFF.

This clonotype was seen at least ten times. The V and J genes are TRBV6-5 and TRBJ2-3; 10 nucleotides agree with TRBD2. The CDR3 length is 15 residues. In germline, CDR1 is MNHEY, CDR2 SVGAGI. The V gene end was trimmed by 2 bases and the J gene end by 4 bases; junction bases not matched to a gene: 3. The chain's CDR3 is CASSYTAGGPDTQYF. In DNA, the CDR3 is TGTGCCAGCAGTTACACAGCGGGGGGGCCAGATACGCAGTATTTT.

The chain has TRBV5-1 and TRBJ2-4, with D hard to call. Trimming stripped 0 bases from V and 8 bases from J, with 15 bases between. This CDR3 is built from 15 residues. Germline CDR1 reads SGHRS; CDR2 reads YFSETQ. CDR3: CASSLAGRSADIQYF. CDR3 DNA: TGCGCCAGCAGCTTGGCCGGGCGGTCGGCGGACATTCAGTACTTC.